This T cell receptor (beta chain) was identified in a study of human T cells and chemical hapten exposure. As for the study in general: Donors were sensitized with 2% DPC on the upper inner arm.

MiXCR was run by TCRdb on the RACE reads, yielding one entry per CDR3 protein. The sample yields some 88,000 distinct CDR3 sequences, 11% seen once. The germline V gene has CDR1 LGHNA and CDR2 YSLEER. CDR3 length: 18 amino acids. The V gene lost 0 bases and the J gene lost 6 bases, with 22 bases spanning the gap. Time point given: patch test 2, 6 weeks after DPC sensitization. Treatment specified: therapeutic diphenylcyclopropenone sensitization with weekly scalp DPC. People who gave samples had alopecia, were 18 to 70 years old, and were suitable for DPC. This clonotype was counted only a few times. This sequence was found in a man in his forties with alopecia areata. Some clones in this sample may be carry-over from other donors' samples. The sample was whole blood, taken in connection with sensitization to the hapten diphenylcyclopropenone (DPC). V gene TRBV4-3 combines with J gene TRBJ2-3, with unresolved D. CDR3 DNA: TGCGCCAGCAGCCAAGATCTCAAAAACTACCCGCCTAGGGATACGCAGTATTTT. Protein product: CASSQDLKNYPPRDTQYF.